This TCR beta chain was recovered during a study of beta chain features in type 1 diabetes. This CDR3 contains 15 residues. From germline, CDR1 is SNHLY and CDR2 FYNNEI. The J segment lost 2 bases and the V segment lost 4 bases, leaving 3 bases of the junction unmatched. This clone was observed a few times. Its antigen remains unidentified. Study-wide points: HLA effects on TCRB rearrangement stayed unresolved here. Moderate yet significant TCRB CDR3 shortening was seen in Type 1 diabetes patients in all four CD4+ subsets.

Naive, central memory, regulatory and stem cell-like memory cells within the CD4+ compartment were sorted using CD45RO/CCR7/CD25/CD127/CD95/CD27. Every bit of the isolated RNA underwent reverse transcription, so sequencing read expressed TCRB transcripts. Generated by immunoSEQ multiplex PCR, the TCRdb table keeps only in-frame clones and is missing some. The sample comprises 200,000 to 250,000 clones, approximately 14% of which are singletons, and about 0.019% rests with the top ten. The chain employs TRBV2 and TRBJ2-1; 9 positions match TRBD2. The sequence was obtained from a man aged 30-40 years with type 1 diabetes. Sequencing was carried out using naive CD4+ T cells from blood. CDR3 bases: TGTGCCAGCAGTGGGGGCGGGAGGGCCTACAATGAGCAGTTCTTC. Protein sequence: CASSGGGRAYNEQFF. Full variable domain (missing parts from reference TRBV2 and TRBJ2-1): EPEVTQTPSHQVTQMGQEVILRCVPISNHLYFYWYRQILGQKVEFLVSFYNNEISEKSEIFDDQFSVERPDGSNFTLKIRSTKLEDSAMYFCASSGGGRAYNEQFFGPGTRLTVL.